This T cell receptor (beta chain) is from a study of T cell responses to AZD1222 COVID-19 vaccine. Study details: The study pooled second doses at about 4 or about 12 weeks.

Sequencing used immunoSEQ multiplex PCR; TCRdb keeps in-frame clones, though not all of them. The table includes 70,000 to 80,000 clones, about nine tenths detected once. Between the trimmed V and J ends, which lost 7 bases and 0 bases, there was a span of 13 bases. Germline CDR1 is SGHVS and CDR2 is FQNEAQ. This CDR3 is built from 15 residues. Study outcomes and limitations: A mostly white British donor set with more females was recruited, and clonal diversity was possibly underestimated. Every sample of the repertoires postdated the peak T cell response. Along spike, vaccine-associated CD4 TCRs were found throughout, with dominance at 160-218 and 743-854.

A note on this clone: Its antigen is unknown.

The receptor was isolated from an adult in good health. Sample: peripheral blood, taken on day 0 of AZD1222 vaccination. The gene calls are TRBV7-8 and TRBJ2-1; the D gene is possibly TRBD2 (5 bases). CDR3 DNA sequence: TGTGCCAGCAAGGTAGCGCAGTCCTCCTACAATGAGCAGTTCTTC. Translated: CASKVAQSSYNEQFF. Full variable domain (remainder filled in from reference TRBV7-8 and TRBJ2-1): GAGVSQSPRYKVAKRGQDVALRCDPISGHVSLFWYQQALGQGPEFLTYFQNEAQLDKSGLPSDRFFAERPEGSVSTLKIQRTQQEDSAVYLCASKVAQSSYNEQFFGPGTRLTVL.